This section outlines one T cell receptor beta chain sequence together with its context. Its antigen is unknown. This entry belongs to a study of shared clonotypes between healthy human individuals. Findings and limits, study-wide: Rarefaction indicated that sorted-subset sequencing remained incomplete although depth was large.

Clones were sequenced by immunoSEQ multiplex PCR, and TCRdb holds only the in-frame ones, with some missing. Among about a million clones, about 77% were seen once, and the ten largest hold about 1.5%. V gave up 4 bases and J gave up 3 bases, with 16 bases separating them. CDR3 length: 15 amino acids. Germline-derived CDR1 and CDR2 are SGHRS and YFSETQ. This clonotype was sampled from a man between 18 and 29 years old in good health. Sequenced input: memory CD4+ T cells sorted from blood. Specified subset: CD45RA-negative fraction. This chain connects TRBV5-1 to TRBJ2-5; D is possibly TRBD2 (6 bases). Here the CDR3 reads CASSKEGQSEETQYF. The CDR3 DNA reads TGCGCCAGCAGCAAGGAGGGTCAATCTGAAGAGACCCAGTACTTC. Full variable domain (missing parts from reference TRBV5-1 and TRBJ2-5): KAGVTQTPRYLIKTRGQQVTLSCSPISGHRSVSWYQQTPGQGLQFLFEYFSETQRNKGNFPGRFSGRQFSNSRSEMNVSTLELGDSALYLCASSKEGQSEETQYFGPGTRLLVL.